Ten or more counts support the clone carrying this TCR beta chain. Its antigen is still unknown. The data are from a study of tumor-infiltrating lymphocytes in primary liver carcinoma. The study's findings and limits: Tumor region pairs overlapped more than did tumor-adjacent and tumor-blood pairs.

Unsorted bulk tissue (roughly 17-33 mg) underwent RNA and DNA co-extraction. Patients underwent surgical resection for primary liver carcinoma. The CDR3 has 18 residues. TCR beta cDNA was reverse-transcribed from roughly 520 ng of total RNA. The reaction used a constant-region primer and ProtoScript II reverse transcriptase. Generation of the TCR beta libraries relied on three nested multiplex PCR rounds using slightly modified ARM-PCR. Researchers ran the first two PCR rounds for roughly 11 cycles each with TRBV1-TRBV30 forward primers and a C-beta reverse primer. Each CDR3 protein is one row after TCRdb ran MiXCR on the multiplex PCR reads. This sample has approximately 80,000 distinct CDR3 sequences, with 69% found just once.

V usage is TRBV21-1 and J usage is TRBJ2-1; the table's TRBD1 call for D was not verified on the DNA. TRBV21-1 is flagged as a pseudogene. This TCR derives from a middle-aged man with primary liver carcinoma and hepatitis B virus infection. The sample was tumor-adjacent normal liver tissue. CDR3 loop: CASSKTTTPGQGVMEQFF. The CDR3 DNA follows: TGTGCCAGCAGCAAAACGACGACACCCGGACAGGGAGTAATGGAGCAGTTCTTC.